The 7 T cell receptor beta chains in this list originate from one sample, sequenced in a study of human T cells and chemical hapten exposure. One entry per CDR3 protein, called by TCRdb with MiXCR from the RACE reads. Altogether 150,000 or so distinct CDR3 sequences are present, about 14% being singletons, with the ten largest covering about 1.7%. Time point meaning: patch test 1, 2 weeks after DPC sensitization. Stated treatment: therapeutic diphenylcyclopropenone sensitization with weekly scalp DPC. The sample consisted of whole blood, taken in connection with sensitization to the hapten diphenylcyclopropenone (DPC). The origin of the receptors is a woman in her thirties with alopecia areata. Some clones in this sample may be carry-over from other donors' samples.

A few counts support this clonotype. The CDR3 DNA sequence: TGTGCCAGCAGCCAAGGGGGGACAGCCTCGGTAAACACCTTC. This sequence encodes CASSQGGTASVNTF. J is TRBJ1-2 and V is TRBV3-1; 7 bases match TRBD1. The CDR3 spans 14 residues. The germline V gene has CDR1 LGHDT and CDR2 YNNKEL (reference sequence). V gave up 1 base and J gave up 12 bases; unmatched junction bases: 11.

V usage is TRBV29-1 and J usage is TRBJ1-2, with TRBD1 matching over 8 bases. Germline V gene sequence: CDR1 SQVTM, CDR2 ANQGSEA. CDR3 size: 12 residues. V dropped 7 bases and J dropped 4; count of bases not matched to a gene: 5. CDR3 DNA: TGCAGCGCCAAACAGGGGGTCTATGGCTACACCTTC. Amino acids: CSAKQGVYGYTF.

The J gene is TRBJ2-5, the V gene TRBV3-1, with D perhaps TRBD1 (6 bases). CDR3 length equals 14 residues. Germline V gene data show CDR1 as LGHDT and CDR2 as YNNKEL (reference sequence). Trimming took 2 bases from V and 5 from J, leaving 12 bases between them. The chain's CDR3 is CASSQKTGRETQYF. The CDR3 DNA reads as TGTGCCAGCAGCCAAAAGACAGGTCGGGAGACCCAGTACTTC.

A few counts support this clonotype. The rearrangement uses TRBV29-1 and TRBJ2-3; 8 nucleotides align to TRBD2. J lost 4 bases, V lost 0 bases, and 3 bases had no gene match. The CDR3 runs to 14 residues. Germline loops: CDR1 SQVTM, CDR2 ANQGSEA. CDR3 coding DNA: TGCAGCGTTGAAGATCGGGAGGGTGCAGATACGCAGTATTTT. This sequence encodes CSVEDREGADTQYF.

This clonotype was counted between two and nine times. The rearrangement links TRBV4-2 to TRBJ2-5, with TRBD2 matching over 9 bases. In germline, CDR1 is LGHNA, CDR2 YNFKEQ. The CDR3 runs 16 residues. V lost 4 bases to trimming and J lost 3 bases; unmatched junction nucleotides: 9. CDR3 protein: CASSRGGSGSKETQYF. Written as DNA, the CDR3 is TGTGCCAGCAGCCGCGGCGGTAGCGGGAGTAAAGAGACCCAGTACTTC.

This clonotype was counted a few times. This sequence joins TRBV24-1 and TRBJ1-4; 9 bases agree with TRBD1. Germline-derived CDR1 and CDR2 are KGHDR and SFDVKD. This CDR3 region has 15 residues. With V trimmed by 3 bases and J by 8 bases, 6 bases remained unmatched. The CDR3 here is CATSDPGTGMEKLFF. In nucleotides, the CDR3 is TGTGCCACCAGTGATCCCGGGACAGGGATGGAAAAACTGTTTTTT.

At least ten counts were recorded for this clonotype. The chain has TRBV18 and TRBJ1-3; TRBD1 aligns across 8 bases. Germline CDR1 and CDR2: KGHSH and LQKENI. This CDR3 is 14 amino acids long. V was pared by 3 bases and J by 8 bases, with 6 bases of the junction left unmatched. The CDR3 sequence: CASSPSDREYTIYF. CDR3 sequence (DNA): TGTGCCAGCTCACCTTCGGACAGGGAGTACACCATATATTTT. Full variable domain (rest looked up from reference TRBV18 and TRBJ1-3): NAGVMQNPRHLVRRRGQEARLRCSPMKGHSHVYWYRQLPEEGLKFMVYLQKENIIDESGMPKERFSAEFPKEGPSILRIQQVVRGDSAAYFCASSPSDREYTIYFGEGSWLTVV.